This is a list of T cell receptor beta chains from one sample in a study of T cell clones after liver transplantation. Profiled with immunoSEQ multiplex PCR; TCRdb holds only in-frame clones, not every one. The repertoire holds 93,000 or so clones, under 90% seen once, with approximately 3% in the top ten. The sequences come from CD4+ T cells from blood, collected 47 months after liver transplant. The receptors shown here come from a human patient who received a liver transplant. Some of the T cells may derive from the graft donor. Both conserved end residues are part of each CDR3. A D gene is named only where the DNA matches it firmly. For some rows the clone size is stated as once, few or many, or as a class when expanded; others skip it.

cdr3_aa cdr3_nt j_call v_call clone_size d_call
CSIRQGTDEQYF TGCAGCATAAGACAGGGGACGGACGAGCAGTACTTC TRBJ2-7 TRBV29-1 . TRBD1
CASSSYPRSAGELFF TGTGCCAGCAGTTCTTACCCACGGAGTGCCGGGGAGCTGTTTTTT TRBJ2-2 TRBV6-6 . .
CASSASGGSVETQYF TGCGCCAGCAGCGCCAGCGGGGGGTCCGTAGAGACCCAGTACTTC TRBJ2-5 TRBV5-1 . TRBD2
CASSQVNTGELFF TGTGCCAGCAGCCAAGTAAACACCGGGGAGCTGTTTTTT TRBJ2-2 TRBV14 . .
CASSEGFGANVLTF TGTGCCAGCAGTGAGGGGTTTGGGGCCAACGTCCTGACTTTC TRBJ2-6 TRBV2 . .
CASSYGVQNTEAFF TGTGCCAGCTCCTACGGGGTACAGAACACTGAAGCTTTCTTT TRBJ1-1 TRBV7-8 . .
CASSPLSSPRETQYF TGTGCCAGCAGCCCCCTGAGCAGTCCGCGGGAGACCCAGTACTTC TRBJ2-5 TRBV7-9 . .
CASSDIGFYNEQFF TGTGCCAGCAGTGATATAGGGTTCTACAATGAGCAGTTCTTC TRBJ2-1 TRBV2 . .
CASSTDTPGPSNEQYF TGTGCCAGTAGTACCGATACCCCGGGGCCTTCAAACGAGCAGTACTTC TRBJ2-7 TRBV19 . .
CASLRRVGEKLFF TGTGCCAGCTTACGCCGTGTAGGTGAAAAACTGTTTTTT TRBJ1-4 TRBV5-5 . .
CASSPGTGSSYEQYF TGTGCCAGCAGTCCCGGGACAGGGAGCTCCTACGAGCAGTACTTC TRBJ2-7 TRBV27 . TRBD1
CASSVDTAFTEAFF TGTGCCAGCAGCGTAGATACAGCCTTCACTGAAGCTTTCTTT TRBJ1-1 TRBV9 . .
CASSPPHLGAKAYEQYF TGTGCCAGCTCACCACCGCACCTGGGGGCTAAGGCCTACGAGCAGTACTTC TRBJ2-7 TRBV18 . .
CASSVEGAGANVLTF TGTGCCAGCAGCGTAGAGGGGGCTGGGGCCAACGTCCTGACTTTC TRBJ2-6 TRBV9 . .
CASSQELPGGTPFSYNEQFF TGCGCCAGCAGCCAAGAACTCCCTGGGGGGACTCCATTCTCCTACAATGAGCAGTTCTTC TRBJ2-1 TRBV4-1 . .
CASSQVGQTIYGYTF TGCGCCAGCAGCCAAGTAGGACAAACGATCTATGGCTACACCTTC TRBJ1-2 TRBV4-1 . .
CASSNMGNGHEQYF TGTGCCAGCAGCAACATGGGAAACGGCCACGAGCAGTACTTC TRBJ2-7 TRBV6-5 . .
CASSQAPGPQYF TGTGCCAGCAGCCAGGCACCGGGACCTCAGTATTTT TRBJ2-3 TRBV4-2 . .
CASSLVDRGATQYF TGTGCCAGCAGCTTAGTTGACAGAGGGGCAACCCAGTACTTC TRBJ2-5 TRBV11-2 . .
CASSVQGSNTEAFF TGTGCCAGCAGCGTACAGGGGAGCAACACTGAAGCTTTCTTT TRBJ1-1 TRBV5-4 once TRBD1
CATSRDEGYEQYF TGTGCCACCAGCAGAGATGAGGGTTACGAGCAGTACTTC TRBJ2-7 TRBV15 . .
CASSLAGGSYGELFF TGTGCCAGCAGCTTAGCGGGGGGAAGCTATGGGGAGCTGTTTTTT TRBJ2-2 TRBV7-2 . .
CSVDFRGTYNEQFF TGCAGCGTTGACTTCCGGGGCACCTACAATGAGCAGTTCTTC TRBJ2-1 TRBV29-1 . .
CASRRRVPGETQYF TGTGCCAGCAGGCGACGGGTACCTGGGGAGACCCAGTACTTC TRBJ2-5 TRBV11-2 . .
CASSPSQRTAGNEQFF TGTGCCAGCTCGCCTTCCCAACGGACGGCGGGGAATGAGCAGTTCTTC TRBJ2-1 TRBV18 . .
CASSATGLDSPLHF TGTGCCAGCAGCGCAACAGGTTTGGATTCACCCCTCCACTTT TRBJ1-6 TRBV5-4 . .
CASSLGPGAVYEQYF TGTGCCAGCAGTTTGGGGCCGGGGGCGGTGTACGAGCAGTACTTC TRBJ2-7 TRBV27 . .
CASSLDRGSQEQYF TGTGCCAGCTCTCTGGACAGGGGATCTCAAGAGCAGTACTTC TRBJ2-7 TRBV18 . TRBD1
CASRGMDTQPQHF TGTGCCAGCAGGGGAATGGACACTCAGCCCCAGCATTTT TRBJ1-5 TRBV5-8 . .
CASSYAGLYQPQHF TGTGCCAGCAGTTACGCAGGGCTTTATCAGCCCCAGCATTTT TRBJ1-5 TRBV2 . .
CSMSVGQGNYNEQFF TGCAGCATGTCGGTGGGACAGGGAAACTACAATGAGCAGTTCTTC TRBJ2-1 TRBV29-1 . TRBD1
CASSLAGGESRGYTF TGTGCCAGCAGCTTGGCAGGGGGCGAATCTCGGGGCTACACCTTC TRBJ1-2 TRBV11-1 . TRBD1
CASSLVDINRGTGSGNTIYF TGTGCCAGCAGCTTAGTTGACATCAACAGGGGTACGGGCTCTGGAAACACCATATATTTT TRBJ1-3 TRBV7-6 once TRBD1
CASSYRAGGTDTQYF TGTGCCAGCAGCTACAGGGCCGGGGGCACAGATACGCAGTATTTT TRBJ2-3 TRBV7-9 . .
CASSRGINTEAFF TGTGCCAGCAGCCGGGGGATCAACACTGAAGCTTTCTTT TRBJ1-1 TRBV5-4 once .
CASKSAGSGGNTIYF TGTGCCAGCAAAAGCGCTGGATCGGGTGGAAACACCATATATTTT TRBJ1-3 TRBV27 . .
CASSHQKPVGEAFF TGTGCCAGCAGCCACCAAAAACCCGTCGGTGAAGCTTTCTTT TRBJ1-1 TRBV7-2 . .
CAIKGGEGTQYF TGTGCCATCAAAGGGGGGGAGGGGACCCAGTACTTC TRBJ2-5 TRBV10-3 few .
CASMQGWEETQYF TGTGCCAGCATGCAGGGTTGGGAGGAGACCCAGTACTTC TRBJ2-5 TRBV6-1 once .
CASTPNPSFGELFF TGTGCCAGCACTCCGAACCCCTCCTTTGGGGAGCTGTTTTTT TRBJ2-2 TRBV6-5 . .
CASSVGGAHDRNTEAFF TGTGCCAGCAGCGTAGGAGGAGCCCACGACCGGAACACTGAAGCTTTCTTT TRBJ1-1 TRBV9 . .
CASSLRGVETQYF TGTGCCAGCAGCTTGAGGGGCGTAGAGACCCAGTACTTC TRBJ2-5 TRBV5-6 . .
CASSPAGGRTDTQYF TGTGCCAGCAGCCCAGCGGGGGGGCGCACAGATACGCAGTATTTT TRBJ2-3 TRBV5-4 . TRBD2
CASSLDGLDTSYEQFF TGCGCCAGCAGCTTGGACGGCCTAGATACCAGTTATGAGCAGTTCTTC TRBJ2-1 TRBV5-1 . .
CASSSSGSSPVGELFF TGTGCCAGCAGCTCCTCAGGGTCGTCCCCAGTCGGGGAGCTGTTTTTT TRBJ2-2 TRBV7-2 . .